The rows below give T cell receptor beta chains drawn from one sample of a study of cytomegalovirus exposure and HLA in healthy donors. TCRdb's table, derived via immunoSEQ multiplex PCR, lists solely in-frame clones and lacks some. Among about 160,000 clones listed, almost 80% were seen once. The specimen was PBMCs. The receptors originated from a woman aged 45-59 years in good health and CMV-seropositive. Both conserved end residues are part of each CDR3. Fields, in order: V gene, D gene, J gene, clone size, CDR3 protein, CDR3 DNA. A D gene is named only where the DNA matches it firmly. Where a row states a size, it is once, few, many or the class of an expanded clone; other rows omit it.

TRBV10-3	TRBD1	TRBJ1-4	-	CAISRNRGSEKLFF	TGTGCCATCAGTCGGAACAGGGGTAGTGAAAAACTGTTTTTT
TRBV28	-	TRBJ2-7	-	CASSPLGGNAYEQYF	TGTGCCAGCAGTCCCCTGGGGGGTAATGCCTACGAGCAGTACTTC
TRBV13	-	TRBJ1-1	-	CASSLGKGDTEAFF	TGTGCCAGCAGCTTAGGCAAAGGGGACACTGAAGCTTTCTTT
TRBV7-8	-	TRBJ1-2	-	CASSLGRGTVGYGYTF	TGTGCCAGCAGCTTAGGGCGCGGGACCGTGGGCTATGGCTACACCTTC
TRBV6-6	-	TRBJ2-5	-	CASSYPQGGEETQYF	TGTGCCAGCAGTTACCCACAGGGAGGGGAAGAGACCCAGTACTTC
TRBV5-4	TRBD2	TRBJ2-1	-	CASSWRRTSGRAVEQFF	TGTGCCAGCAGCTGGAGACGGACTAGCGGGAGGGCCGTTGAGCAGTTCTTC
TRBV27	-	TRBJ1-5	-	CASSLFFRQISNQPQHF	TGTGCCAGCAGCTTATTTTTCCGACAGATAAGCAATCAGCCCCAGCATTTT
TRBV30	-	TRBJ1-1	-	CAWSIRGNTEAFF	TGTGCCTGGAGTATAAGGGGGAACACTGAAGCTTTCTTT
TRBV5-4	-	TRBJ2-4	-	CASSLQDSNIQYF	TGTGCCAGCAGCTTGCAGGACTCAAACATTCAGTACTTC
TRBV9	TRBD1	TRBJ2-2	-	CASSAWTGENTGELFF	TGTGCCAGCAGCGCATGGACAGGGGAAAACACCGGGGAGCTGTTTTTT
TRBV10-1	-	TRBJ1-1	-	CASSMDRNTEAFF	TGCGCCAGCAGTATGGACAGGAACACTGAAGCTTTCTTT
TRBV2	TRBD2	TRBJ2-7	few	CASARLAGGSYEQYF	TGTGCCAGCGCGAGACTAGCGGGAGGGTCCTACGAGCAGTACTTC
TRBV6-5	TRBD1	TRBJ1-5	-	CASRSGQGSQPQHF	TGTGCCAGCAGAAGCGGACAGGGCAGTCAGCCCCAGCATTTT
TRBV4-2	TRBD1	TRBJ1-1	-	CASSHSQGRPGTEAFF	TGTGCCAGCAGCCACTCACAGGGGCGACCGGGCACTGAAGCTTTCTTT
TRBV19	TRBD1	TRBJ1-1	-	CASSTTGGLEAFF	TGTGCCAGTAGTACTACAGGGGGCCTTGAAGCTTTCTTT
TRBV2	-	TRBJ1-2	-	CASSEEVPNYGYTF	TGTGCCAGCAGTGAGGAGGTACCTAACTATGGCTACACCTTC
TRBV7-2	TRBD1	TRBJ2-7	-	CASSLGQGAKQYF	TGTGCCAGCAGCCTCGGGCAGGGGGCTAAGCAGTACTTC
TRBV25-1	TRBD1	TRBJ1-2	-	CASRPRQGMGYGYTF	TGTGCCAGCAGACCAAGACAGGGCATGGGCTATGGCTACACCTTC
TRBV10-3	TRBD1	TRBJ1-2	-	CAISEKQGAGTF	TGTGCCATCAGTGAAAAACAGGGGGCGGGGACCTTC
TRBV7-2	TRBD2	TRBJ2-4	-	CASSLRASGEAKNIQYF	TGTGCCAGCAGCTTAAGGGCTAGCGGGGAAGCCAAAAACATTCAGTACTTC
TRBV18	-	TRBJ2-3	-	CASSPYGGDTQYF	TGTGCCAGCTCACCCTATGGAGGGGATACGCAGTATTTT
TRBV5-1	TRBD2	TRBJ2-3	-	CASSLETSGGAGTDTQYF	TGCGCCAGCAGCTTGGAGACTAGCGGGGGGGCCGGCACAGATACGCAGTATTTT
TRBV18	TRBD2	TRBJ2-1	-	CASSPPTSGPLKFF	TGTGCCAGCTCACCACCGACTAGCGGGCCTCTGAAGTTCTTC
TRBV5-1	-	TRBJ2-5	few	CASSLYSGTQETQYF	TGCGCCAGCAGCCTGTATTCAGGAACCCAAGAGACCCAGTACTTC
TRBV5-1	-	TRBJ2-3	-	CASRGAAGSTDTQYF	TGCGCCAGCAGAGGGGCGGCGGGGAGCACAGATACGCAGTATTTT
TRBV7-8	TRBD2	TRBJ2-2	-	CASVLAGLAGLRELFF	TGTGCCAGCGTTCTGGCGGGACTAGCGGGCCTTAGGGAGCTGTTTTTT
TRBV9	-	TRBJ1-5	-	CASSVGGQGPQHF	TGTGCCAGCAGCGTGGGAGGCCAGGGGCCCCAGCATTTT
TRBV19	-	TRBJ1-1	-	CASSSGQGKSNTEAFF	TGTGCCAGCAGCTCAGGGCAGGGGAAATCCAACACTGAAGCTTTCTTT
TRBV7-2	TRBD2	TRBJ2-1	-	CASTLGLAGYREQFF	TGTGCCAGCACCTTAGGACTAGCGGGGTACCGAGAGCAGTTCTTC
TRBV10-2	-	TRBJ1-1	once	CASNEVGPGSTEAFF	TGCGCCAGCAATGAGGTTGGTCCGGGGAGCACTGAAGCTTTCTTT
TRBV27	-	TRBJ1-2	-	CASSLGGGAGGYTF	TGTGCCAGCAGTTTAGGAGGGGGGGCAGGTGGCTACACCTTC
TRBV9	-	TRBJ2-7	-	CASSGGPVEAGYEQYF	TGTGCCAGCAGCGGCGGCCCGGTTGAGGCCGGGTACGAGCAGTACTTC
TRBV19	-	TRBJ1-1	few	CASSIGSGWWTEAFF	TGTGCCAGTAGTATAGGGAGCGGTTGGTGGACTGAAGCTTTCTTT
TRBV19	TRBD2	TRBJ2-7	-	CASSASGGRNYEQYF	TGTGCCAGTAGTGCCAGCGGGGGGCGGAACTACGAGCAGTACTTC
TRBV19	TRBD2	TRBJ2-7	-	CASSIRGTGRTSGNYEQYF	TGTGCCAGTAGTATTAGGGGGACAGGGCGGACTAGCGGGAACTACGAGCAGTACTTC
TRBV7-8	TRBD1	TRBJ1-5	-	CASTKSRGGNQPQHF	TGTGCCAGCACCAAATCCAGGGGGGGCAATCAGCCCCAGCATTTT
TRBV28	-	TRBJ1-2	-	CASSQGSGIMGYTF	TGTGCCAGCAGTCAGGGATCGGGTATTATGGGCTACACCTTC
TRBV25-1	-	TRBJ2-7	once	CASSERGGPGEQYF	TGTGCCAGCAGTGAAAGGGGGGGGCCTGGCGAGCAGTACTTC
TRBV5-4	TRBD2	TRBJ2-1	-	CASSFGASGSYNEQFF	TGTGCCAGCAGCTTTGGTGCTAGCGGCTCCTACAATGAGCAGTTCTTC
TRBV9	-	TRBJ1-2	-	CASSALRQEANYGYTF	TGTGCCAGCAGCGCCTTAAGACAGGAAGCTAACTATGGCTACACCTTC
TRBV5-4	TRBD1	TRBJ1-2	-	CASSLGDRDYYGYTF	TGTGCCAGCAGCTTGGGGGACAGGGATTACTATGGCTACACCTTC
TRBV25-1	TRBD1	TRBJ1-2	-	CASSETGAGGGYTF	TGTGCCAGCAGTGAAACAGGGGCGGGCGGGGGCTACACCTTC
TRBV2	-	TRBJ2-5	-	CGSGETQYF	TGTGGATCCGGGGAGACCCAGTACTTC
TRBV25-1	-	TRBJ1-2	-	CASGEGFNYGYTF	TGTGCCAGCGGCGAGGGATTTAACTATGGCTACACCTTC
TRBV5-6	TRBD1	TRBJ1-6	-	CASSGLGTVNSPLHF	TGTGCCAGCAGCGGTTTAGGGACAGTTAATTCACCCCTCCACTTT
TRBV10-3	-	TRBJ2-1	few	CAIRAATAGRNEQFF	TGTGCCATCAGGGCCGCCACGGCAGGGCGGAATGAGCAGTTCTTC
TRBV7-2	TRBD1	TRBJ2-7	-	CASSLGTGDLYEQYF	TGTGCCAGCAGCCTTGGGACAGGGGATCTCTACGAGCAGTACTTC
TRBV7-6	TRBD2	TRBJ2-5	-	CASSLGEREIIGIQYF	TGTGCCAGCAGCTTAGGGGAGCGGGAGATAATTGGGATCCAGTACTTC
TRBV15	TRBD1	TRBJ1-5	once	CATSTGTVYSNQPQHF	TGTGCCACCAGCACCGGGACAGTTTATAGCAATCAGCCCCAGCATTTT
TRBV27	TRBD2	TRBJ2-7	-	CASITRLAGGSYEQYF	TGTGCCAGCATCACAAGACTAGCGGGAGGTTCCTACGAGCAGTACTTC